This paragraph reports one T cell receptor (beta chain). What it recognizes is unknown. The data are from a study of cytomegalovirus exposure and HLA in healthy donors. Vbeta (60) and Jbeta (13) primers were used in the PCR. This table comes from immunoSEQ multiplex PCR, and its TCRdb copy is limited to in-frame clones, with some not included. The clone table shows 130,000 or so clones, with the ten largest holding over 1.5%. Study outcomes and limitations: The listing of roughly 160 TCR beta chains classed them as cytomegalovirus-associated.

V gave up 2 bases and J gave up 6 bases, with 8 bases separating them. The CDR3 covers 12 residues. Per the germline V gene, CDR1 is GTSNPN and CDR2 is SVGIG (reference sequence). The TCR was taken from a woman aged 40 to 50 in good health and CMV-seropositive. The chain employs TRBV30 and TRBJ2-1; D is uncertain. The sample comprised PBMCs. Here the CDR3 reads CAWSLASNEQFF. The CDR3, as DNA: TGTGCCTGGAGTCTGGCCAGCAATGAGCAGTTCTTC.